This TCR beta chain was recovered during a study of blood T cell repertoires in COVID-19. As handled by the study authors: Nucleated cell number was recorded as an estimate derived from reference gene primer amplification. The protocol was immunoSEQ multiplex PCR, while the TCRdb copy is restricted to in-frame clones and leaves out a portion. For V, J and clone size, that table is used; D and trimming come from the DNA. The profile shows some 300,000 clones, roughly 89% of them singletons. The source is a woman in her thirties or forties with COVID-19, enrolled during active disease. Sequencing used peripheral blood.

CDR3 in DNA: TGTGCCAGCAGCTCACCCCTCGACAGGGGGCAGATCTATGGCTACACCTTC. Encoded protein: CASSSPLDRGQIYGYTF. The chain recombines TRBV7-2 with TRBJ1-2; TRBD1 agrees at 10 bases. Per the germline V gene, CDR1 is SGHTA and CDR2 is FQGNSA. With V trimmed by 4 bases and J by 4 bases, 12 bases remained unmatched. The CDR3 runs 17 residues. The full variable domain, completed using reference TRBV7-2 and TRBJ1-2, is GAGVSQSPSNKVTEKGKDVELRCDPISGHTALYWYRQSLGQGLEFLIYFQGNSAPDKSGLPSDRFSAERTGGSVSTLTIQRTQQEDSAVYLCASSSPLDRGQIYGYTFGSGTRLTVV.